Listed here is a single TCR beta chain. Its antigen is unidentified. These data are taken from a study of cytomegalovirus exposure and HLA in healthy donors. Whole-study context: Most donors, roughly 77% of some 400 genotyped, fell in the Caucasian-associated ancestry cluster.

Study outcomes and limitations: Segments of the TCR beta V type were, in most cases, productive about 87% or about 30% of the time in an earlier analysis. Within a later analysis, the majority of CMV-associated TCR beta chains appeared HLA-restricted. The listing of roughly 160 TCR beta chains classed them as cytomegalovirus-associated.

60 Vbeta and 13 Jbeta primers were used in PCR. Sequencing used immunoSEQ multiplex PCR; TCRdb keeps in-frame clones, though not all of them. There are some 98,000 clones in the sample; 60% to 80% occur only once, and roughly 7.1% lies in the top ten. This CDR3 is built from 15 residues. Losses at the gene ends were 1 base for V and 1 base for J; bases not matched to a gene: 3. CDR1 and CDR2 from the germline V gene are MNHEY and SVGAGI. The sequence was collected from a female donor in good health and CMV-seronegative. This chain uses TRBV6-5 with TRBJ1-2; 7 positions agree with TRBD1. Sequencing was performed on PBMCs. The CDR3 DNA follows: TGTGCCAGCAGTTACTTTGACAGGGTTAACTATGGCTACACCTTC. This codes for CASSYFDRVNYGYTF.